This passage covers 7 T cell receptor beta chains from one sample sequenced in a study of T cell responses to AZD1222 COVID-19 vaccine. Sequenced by immunoSEQ multiplex PCR; TCRdb stores in-frame clones only, minus some. The sample shows some 250,000 clones, approximately 94% of them seen only once. This sample comprised peripheral blood, obtained 28 days after the second AZD1222 dose. These receptors originate from an adult who received the AZD1222 COVID-19 vaccine.

The rearrangement uses TRBV10-3 and TRBJ2-5; possibly TRBD2 for D (5 bases). The germline V and J ends were trimmed by 6 bases and 1 base, with 9 bases remaining between them. Germline CDR1 is ENHRY and CDR2 is SYGVKD. There are 13 residues in the CDR3. This CDR3 is CAIRRTPQETQYF. The CDR3, as DNA: TGTGCCATCAGACGGACTCCCCAAGAGACCCAGTACTTC.

The chain carries TRBV2 and TRBJ2-7; no clear D. There are 13 residues in the CDR3. Germline CDR1 reads SNHLY; CDR2 reads FYNNEI. V was clipped by 6 bases and J by 1 base, with 10 bases between them. The CDR3 DNA reads as TGTGCCAGCAGCGCCCCGTCTTCCTACGAGCAGTACTTC. Translating it yields CASSAPSSYEQYF.

V usage is TRBV7-9 and J usage is TRBJ1-2; weak D call: TRBD1 (6 bases). Germline V gene data show CDR1 as SEHNR and CDR2 as FQNEAQ (reference sequence). The germline V and J ends were trimmed by 3 bases and 7 bases, with 15 bases remaining between them. The CDR3 contains 14 residues. For the CDR3, the DNA is TGTGCCAGCAGCTTGGTACAGGGAGGAGGTGGCTACACCTTC. Its translation: CASSLVQGGGGYTF. The variable domain in full, with the rest retrieved from reference TRBV7-9 and TRBJ1-2, is DTGVSQNPRHKITKRGQNVTFRCDPISEHNRLYWYRQTLGQGPEFLTYFQNEAQLEKSRLLSDRFSAERPKGSFSTLEIQRTEQGDSAMYLCASSLVQGGGGYTFGSGTRLTVV.

The J gene is TRBJ2-1, the V gene TRBV5-1; TRBD1 aligns across 9 bases. CDR1 SGHRS and CDR2 YFSETQ come from the germline V gene. This CDR3 has 16 amino acids. Germline trimming cut 6 bases from V and 3 bases from J; bases unmatched to any gene: 10. The CDR3 DNA reads as TGCGCCAGCAAACCTTCAGGGGACAGGGTCTACAATGAGCAGTTCTTC. Its translation: CASKPSGDRVYNEQFF.

The gene calls are TRBV14 and TRBJ2-6; D unclear. Trimming took off 4 bases at V and 0 bases at J, with 7 bases between the two ends. The germline V gene has CDR1 SGHDN and CDR2 FVKESK. The CDR3 spans 15 residues. This CDR3 reads CASSRLGSGANVLTF. As DNA, the CDR3 is TGTGCCAGCAGCCGACTGGGCTCTGGGGCCAACGTCCTGACTTTC.

This rearrangement joins TRBV27 to TRBJ2-5; D assignment may be TRBD1 or TRBD2 (5 bases each). Germline V gene data show CDR1 as MNHEY and CDR2 as SMNVEV (reference sequence). V lost 4 bases to trimming and J lost 2 bases, with 11 bases between them. The CDR3 runs to 14 residues. The CDR3 reads CASSWAWGQETQYF. CDR3 nucleotide sequence: TGTGCCAGCAGTTGGGCTTGGGGGCAAGAGACCCAGTACTTC.

The V call is TRBV28, the J call TRBJ1-4; possible D gene TRBD1, 5 bases. Germline CDR1 and CDR2: MDHEN and SYDVKM. CDR3 length: 13 amino acids. With 6 bases removed from V and 6 bases from J, the gap between germline ends came to 11 bases. In nucleotides, the CDR3 is TGTGCCAGCAGGTTTCAGGGAGATGAAAAACTGTTTTTT. Translated: CASRFQGDEKLFF. Variable domain in full (rest from reference TRBV28 and TRBJ1-4): DVKVTQSSRYLVKRTGEKVFLECVQDMDHENMFWYRQDPGLGLRLIYFSYDVKMKEKGDIPEGYSVSREKKERFSLILESASTNQTSMYLCASRFQGDEKLFFGSGTQLSVL.